The rows below give T cell receptor beta chains drawn from one sample of a study of blood T cell repertoires in COVID-19. Method: immunoSEQ multiplex PCR; TCRdb's copy keeps in-frame clones and lacks some. This repertoire shows 180,000 or so clones, 86% found once; its top ten account for roughly 0.99%. The sample consisted of peripheral blood. These TCRs come from a man between 18 and 29 years old with acute or convalescent COVID-19. Both conserved end residues are part of each CDR3. A D gene is named only where the DNA matches it firmly. Size tells how often a clone was seen (once, few, many) or the class of an expanded clone, and some rows leave it out.

>-|-|14|TRBV5-1|TRBJ2-7
CASSFNRATYEQYF
TGCGCCAGCAGCTTTAACAGGGCGACCTACGAGCAGTACTTC
>TRBD1|-|15|TRBV6-6|TRBJ1-5
CASIPGQGAGQPQHF
TGTGCCAGCATCCCGGGACAGGGGGCTGGTCAGCCCCAGCATTTT
>-|-|17|TRBV3-1/TRBV3-2|TRBJ2-5
CASRPDRAPGVWETQYF
TGTGCCAGCAGACCCGACAGAGCCCCAGGGGTTTGGGAGACCCAGTACTTC
>TRBD1|-|14|TRBV6-6|TRBJ1-6
CASRGQGRDSPLHF
TGTGCCAGCAGGGGACAGGGGCGGGATTCACCCCTCCACTTT
>-|-|14|TRBV28|TRBJ2-5
CASSGRTVQETQYF
TGTGCCAGCAGTGGGAGAACAGTGCAAGAGACCCAGTACTTC
>-|-|12|TRBV18|TRBJ1-3
CASSEDRYTIYF
TGTGCCAGCTCGGAGGACCGGTACACCATATATTTT
>TRBD1|-|14|TRBV7-3|TRBJ1-1
CASSTGQRNTEAFF
TGTGCCAGCAGCACGGGACAGCGGAACACTGAAGCTTTCTTT
>-|-|14|TRBV9|TRBJ2-5
CASSVDQRQETQYF
TGTGCCAGCAGCGTAGATCAGCGCCAAGAGACCCAGTACTTC
>TRBD2|few|15|TRBV5-1|TRBJ2-1
CASSSIAGGTNEQFF
TGCGCCAGCAGTTCCATAGCGGGGGGGACCAATGAGCAGTTCTTC
>TRBD2|few|14|TRBV19|TRBJ2-5
CATVGRGNPETQYF
TGTGCCACGGTCGGGCGGGGGAACCCAGAGACCCAGTACTTC
>-|-|16|TRBV3-1/TRBV3-2|TRBJ1-2
CASSQGAGPPGYGYTF
TGTGCCAGCAGCCAAGGGGCGGGTCCCCCAGGCTATGGCTACACCTTC
>-|-|13|TRBV6-1|TRBJ1-5
CASSEWRGQPQHF
TGTGCCAGCAGTGAGTGGAGGGGTCAGCCCCAGCATTTT
>-|-|14|TRBV7-9|TRBJ1-2
CASSLPGANYGYTF
TGTGCCAGCAGCTTGCCCGGAGCTAACTATGGCTACACCTTC
>-|-|14|TRBV19|TRBJ2-6
CARQPQGWANVLTF
TGTGCCAGGCAACCACAGGGTTGGGCCAACGTCCTGACTTTC
>TRBD1|-|15|TRBV28|TRBJ1-4
CASSSPGQANEKLFF
TGTGCCAGCAGTTCTCCGGGACAGGCTAATGAAAAACTGTTTTTT
>-|-|13|TRBV6-4|TRBJ1-6
CASSEGGSSPLHF
TGTGCCAGCAGTGAGGGGGGTAGTTCACCCCTCCACTTT
>TRBD2|-|15|TRBV19|TRBJ2-3
CASRAGGASTDTQYF
TGTGCCAGTAGGGCCGGGGGGGCTAGCACAGATACGCAGTATTTT
>-|-|16|TRBV18|TRBJ2-5
CASSLNRRGGQETQYF
TGTGCCAGCTCACTGAACCGTAGGGGGGGCCAAGAGACCCAGTACTTC
>-|-|15|TRBV6-5|TRBJ1-5
CASRADGLIGQPQHF
TGTGCCAGCAGAGCCGATGGTCTTATCGGGCAGCCCCAGCATTTT
>-|-|17|TRBV5-6|TRBJ2-1
CASSLRVSEGTYNEQFF
TGTGCCAGCAGCTTGCGGGTTTCAGAGGGGACTTACAATGAGCAGTTCTTC
>-|-|14|TRBV18|TRBJ1-1
CASSLAGKNTEAFF
TGTGCCAGCTCACTCGCAGGGAAGAACACTGAAGCTTTCTTT
>-|-|13|TRBV7-2|TRBJ2-5
CASSLRAGETQYF
TGTGCCAGCAGCTTACGGGCGGGCGAGACCCAGTACTTC
>-|-|15|TRBV4-1|TRBJ1-2
CASSQETETLYGYTF
TGCGCCAGCAGCCAAGAGACCGAGACACTCTATGGCTACACCTTC
>-|-|14|TRBV5-1|TRBJ1-2
CASSLATGSYGYTF
TGCGCCAGCAGCTTGGCAACGGGGTCCTATGGCTACACCTTC
>-|-|15|TRBV14|TRBJ1-6
CASSNTREYNSPLHF
TGTGCCAGCAGCAACACGAGGGAGTATAATTCACCCCTCCACTTT
>-|once|11|TRBV6-5|TRBJ2-3
CASSPGGSQYF
TGTGCCAGCAGTCCGGGGGGCTCACAGTATTTT
>TRBD2|-|16|TRBV7-8|TRBJ2-3
CASSLDLRGATDTQYF
TGTGCCAGCAGCTTAGATTTGCGGGGGGCCACAGATACGCAGTATTTT
>-|-|15|TRBV3-1/TRBV3-2|TRBJ2-1
CASSQAAGSDNEQFF
TGTGCCAGCAGCCAAGCGGCAGGATCCGACAATGAGCAGTTCTTC
>-|-|10|TRBV29-1|TRBJ1-2
CSVSSYGYTF
TGCAGCGTCTCCTCCTATGGCTACACCTTC
>-|-|14|TRBV5-1|TRBJ2-1
CASSLGQTYNEQFF
TGCGCCAGCAGCTTGGGGCAGACCTACAATGAGCAGTTCTTC
>TRBD1|once|15|TRBV30|TRBJ1-5
CAWSDGTGAQQPQHF
TGTGCCTGGAGCGACGGGACAGGGGCGCAGCAGCCCCAGCATTTT
>TRBD1|-|17|TRBV7-9|TRBJ2-1
CASSFNHGTGSYNEQFF
TGTGCCAGCAGTTTTAATCACGGGACAGGGAGTTACAATGAGCAGTTCTTC
>-|once|15|TRBV30|TRBJ1-1
CAWRTPGHSNTEAFF
TGTGCCTGGAGGACACCGGGACATTCGAACACTGAAGCTTTCTTT
>TRBD1|-|15|TRBV5-1|TRBJ1-2
CASSLVGTGAYGYTF
TGCGCCAGCAGCTTGGTTGGGACAGGGGCCTATGGCTACACCTTC
>-|-|13|TRBV19|TRBJ1-5
CASTQGREQPQHF
TGTGCCAGTACCCAGGGGAGAGAACAGCCCCAGCATTTT
>TRBD1|-|17|TRBV30|TRBJ2-1
CAWSVRGTGVYRYEQFF
TGTGCCTGGAGTGTACGGGGAACAGGGGTTTATCGCTATGAGCAGTTCTTC
>TRBD2|-|11|TRBV12-3/TRBV12-4|TRBJ2-1
CATGGGLEQFF
TGTGCCACCGGGGGGGGTTTGGAGCAGTTCTTC
>TRBD1|-|17|TRBV5-1|TRBJ2-5
CASSLVRDRGFGETQYF
TGCGCCAGCAGCTTGGTCAGGGACAGGGGTTTTGGAGAGACCCAGTACTTC
>TRBD1|-|14|TRBV19|TRBJ1-2
CASSWQGGTSGYTF
TGTGCCAGTAGTTGGCAGGGGGGTACCTCTGGCTACACCTTC
>-|-|13|TRBV6-5|TRBJ1-2
CASSLTGDYGYTF
TGTGCCAGCAGTTTAACAGGAGACTATGGCTACACCTTC
>-|-|16|TRBV19|TRBJ1-3
CASTPRGRASGNTIYF
TGTGCCAGTACTCCCCGTGGGAGGGCTTCTGGAAACACCATATATTTT
>-|-|17|TRBV19|TRBJ2-1
CASSQQGGNRGYNEQFF
TGTGCCAGTAGTCAACAGGGGGGGAATCGTGGCTACAATGAGCAGTTCTTC
>TRBD1|-|14|TRBV6-5|TRBJ1-4
CASRGGTGTEKLFF
TGTGCCAGCAGGGGGGGGACAGGCACTGAAAAACTGTTTTTT
>TRBD1|-|13|TRBV28|TRBJ1-2
CASRADRGAGYTF
TGTGCCAGCAGAGCAGACAGGGGGGCTGGCTACACCTTC
>-|few|13|TRBV30|TRBJ1-1
CAWRGGGVARAFF
TGTGCCTGGAGAGGCGGCGGGGTGGCTCGAGCTTTCTTT
>-|-|13|TRBV11-3|TRBJ1-5
CASSLATGQPQHF
TGTGCCAGCAGCTTAGCGACTGGGCAGCCCCAGCATTTT
>-|once|15|TRBV4-1|TRBJ1-3
CASSQQASLGNTIYF
TGCGCCAGCAGCCAACAGGCCTCCCTTGGAAACACCATATATTTT
>-|few|14|TRBV19|TRBJ1-5
CASSIQGLGQPQHF
TGTGCCAGTAGTATCCAGGGATTGGGTCAGCCCCAGCATTTT
>TRBD1|-|13|TRBV30|TRBJ1-2
CAWGQGSRRGYTF
TGTGCCTGGGGACAGGGGTCCCGAAGGGGCTACACCTTC
>-|-|13|TRBV12-1|TRBJ1-6
CASSFARSSPLHF
TGTGCCAGCAGCTTTGCTAGAAGCTCACCCCTCCACTTT